This T cell receptor (beta chain) was sequenced during a study of graft-versus-host responses after intestinal transplantation (dated by TCRdb to 2020 to 2023). About the full investigation: The transplants that recipients received were multivisceral, liver-intestinal, or isolated intestinal. Every recipient was given anti-thymocyte globulin induction, followed by 3 to 4 years of maintenance tacrolimus and steroids. Donor T cell macrochimerism was defined as a peak of at least 4% donor T cells among recipient peripheral blood mononuclear cells. Rather than going through the commercial service, samples from three later patients were sequenced in-house on an Illumina MiSeq and processed with MiXCR. Graft-versus-host and host-versus-graft alloreactive T cell clones were tracked in the graft, circulation and bone marrow after intestinal transplantation using bulk TCR-beta CDR3 sequencing. The cohort enrolled 20 to 30 intestinal transplant recipients, one of whom was a retransplant, and 3 patients without pretransplant specimens were excluded. Alloreactive clones were identified by sequencing pre-transplant mixed lymphocyte reaction products and comparing them with unstimulated pre-transplant donor and recipient T cells.

Libraries came from the immunoSEQ multiplex PCR assay. High-throughput TCR-beta CDR3 sequencing of genomic DNA from most patients was performed by Adaptive Biotechnologies. The paper's data handling went like this. Adaptive's ImmunoSEQ software was the source of the TCR sequencing data for roughly 19 patients, while three other patients were processed with MiXCR and VDJtools. Because the origin of CDR3 nucleotide sequences shared between donor and recipient could not be assigned, those sequences were removed. At least 2-fold expansion over unstimulated cells and a minimum CFSE-low frequency of 0.002% (template counts) or 0.001% (read counts) were required for clones to be classified as alloreactive. A clone was considered mappable if detected in the sequenced pre-transplant spleen, lymph node, or MLR CFSE-low populations of the donor or recipient. Cumulative frequency of alloreactive clones was calculated as a percentage of all sequences weighted by copy number. TCRdb mirrors the immuneACCESS table, restricted to in-frame sequences. Some clones are absent from its copies; in checked studies, under half trace to an unresolved V gene, and the reason for the others is unknown. That table furnishes V, J and clone size, whereas the DNA furnished D and trimming. The sample table lists roughly 25,000 clones, around four fifths of them with a count of one. 1.1% of the sample comes from the top ten.

Blood samples were collected up to 4 times in the first month after transplant and then at least monthly when available. The study at large found these results: In the allografts of patients with donor T cell macrochimerism, GvH to HvG T cell clonal ratios were high. The relatively low number and heterogeneity of intestinal transplant patients limited the conclusions. GvH clones were detected in recipient bone marrow, and some appeared earlier in ileal mucosa or blood, consistent with an intestinal mucosal origin. Early after transplant, declines in HvG clones were associated with peak levels of circulating GvH clones.

With respect to this clone: Its target antigen remains unknown. No much larger clonotype is one base removed from it; base qualities were not supplied.

Including the terminal cysteine and phenylalanine, the CDR3 comprises 14 residues. Kept here is only the CDR3 DNA, which spans 42 bases and is read in frame from base 1. V gives up 5 bases and J gives up 4 bases, and the segment between their germline ends measures 14 bases. CDR1 and CDR2 are read off the germline V gene as MGHRA and YSYEKL. The receptor was isolated from a human patient who received an intestinal transplant, so some T cells may come from the graft donor. The specimen was PBMCs, collected about 28 days after intestinal transplant. This chain joins TRBV4-1 to TRBJ1-1; no D segment can be confidently identified. The CDR3 loop reads CASSSGPGGTEAFF. The bases are TGCGCCAGCAGCTCCGGTCCGGGTGGCACTGAAGCTTTCTTT.